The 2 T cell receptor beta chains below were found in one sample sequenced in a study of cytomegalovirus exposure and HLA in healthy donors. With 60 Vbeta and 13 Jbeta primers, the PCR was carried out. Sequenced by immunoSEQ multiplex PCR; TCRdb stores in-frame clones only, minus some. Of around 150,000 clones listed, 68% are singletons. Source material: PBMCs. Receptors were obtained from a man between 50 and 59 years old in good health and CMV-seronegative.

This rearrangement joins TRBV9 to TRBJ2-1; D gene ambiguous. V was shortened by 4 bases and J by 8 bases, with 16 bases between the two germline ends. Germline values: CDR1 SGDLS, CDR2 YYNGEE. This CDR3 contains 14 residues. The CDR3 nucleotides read TGTGCCAGCAGCCACAGCCCGGCACCGGATGAGCAGTTCTTC. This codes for CASSHSPAPDEQFF. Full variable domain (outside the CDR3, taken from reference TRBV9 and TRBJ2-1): DSGVTQTPKHLITATGQRVTLRCSPRSGDLSVYWYQQSLDQGLQFLIQYYNGEERAKGNILERFSAQQFPDLHSELNLSSLELGDSALYFCASSHSPAPDEQFFGPGTRLTVL.

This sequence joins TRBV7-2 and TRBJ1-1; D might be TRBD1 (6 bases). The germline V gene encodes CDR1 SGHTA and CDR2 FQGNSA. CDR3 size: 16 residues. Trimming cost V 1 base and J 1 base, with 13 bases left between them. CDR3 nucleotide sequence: TGTGCCAGCAGCTTAGGGGTCCAGGGGACGAACACTGAAGCTTTCTTT. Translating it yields CASSLGVQGTNTEAFF. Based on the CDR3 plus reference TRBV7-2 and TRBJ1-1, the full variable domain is GAGVSQSPSNKVTEKGKDVELRCDPISGHTALYWYRQSLGQGLEFLIYFQGNSAPDKSGLPSDRFSAERTGGSVSTLTIQRTQQEDSAVYLCASSLGVQGTNTEAFFGQGTRLTVV.